Presented here are 21 T cell receptor beta chains from one specimen sequenced in a study of OX40 agonist ivuxolimab in advanced cancers. Data came from immunoSEQ multiplex PCR; TCRdb stores just in-frame clones and leaves some out. The data show under 65,000 clones, about 88% seen once. Sequenced here: CD4+ or CD8+ T cells sorted from blood, sampled in a trial of the OX40 agonist ivuxolimab. The receptor set was obtained from an adult with an advanced solid tumor such as melanoma, head and neck, liver or kidney cancer.

This rearrangement joins TRBV5-5 to TRBJ2-1; the D gene is possibly TRBD2 (6 bases). Germline lookup yields CDR1 SGHKS and CDR2 YYEKEE (reference sequence). V was cut by 4 bases and J by 16 bases, with 21 bases left in between. This CDR3 comprises 13 residues. CDR3 sequence (DNA): TGTGCCAGCAGCCACCCTGATAGCGGACCGAGCTTCTTC. As protein: CASSHPDSGPSFF.

The genes are TRBV7-6 and TRBJ1-3; D unresolved. Germline V gene data show CDR1 as SGHVS and CDR2 as FNYEAQ. The CDR3 consists of 16 residues. V was clipped by 0 bases and J by 5 bases, with 14 bases between them. The CDR3 reads CASSLASDGLRNTIYF. CDR3 nucleotides: TGTGCCAGCAGCTTAGCATCCGACGGACTCAGAAACACCATATATTTT.

This clone was detected a few times. The CDR3 coding sequence is TGTGCCTGGAGTGGGGCAGGGAGTCTTGGCTACACCTTC. Translation gives CAWSGAGSLGYTF. This sequence joins TRBV30 and TRBJ1-2; perhaps TRBD1 as D (5 bases). Germline CDR1 and CDR2: GTSNPN and SVGIG (reference sequence). This CDR3 has 13 residues. The V end lost 1 base, the J end lost 7 bases, and 13 bases lay between the germline ends.

This clone was picked up a small number of times. The V gene is TRBV12-5, the J gene TRBJ2-1; 14 bases match TRBD2. V lost 5 bases and J lost 9; bases outside the gene matches: 9. Germline V gives CDR1 LGHNT, CDR2 FRNRAP. The CDR3 sequence is 16 residues long. CDR3 protein: CASGPPGTSGSLEQFF. CDR3 sequence (DNA): TGTGCTAGTGGTCCCCCAGGGACTAGCGGGAGTCTTGAGCAGTTCTTC.

This clone has a handful of counts. The genes are TRBV28 and TRBJ1-2, with TRBD1 matching 7 bases. Trimming cost V 5 bases and J 7 bases; bases outside gene matches: 7. The germline CDR1 and CDR2 sequences are MDHEN and SYDVKM. CDR3 length: 13 amino acids. CDR3 nucleotide sequence: TGTGCCAGCAGTCAGGGGGGGTACGGTGGCTACACCTTC. This translates into CASSQGGYGGYTF.

The chain is built from TRBV28 and TRBJ1-1, with TRBD1 identical over 7 bases. The CDR3 sequence is 13 residues long. Trimming at V came to 8 bases and at J to 4 bases, leaving 7 bases not matched to a gene. Germline V gene lookup returns CDR1 MDHEN and CDR2 SYDVKM. The CDR3 reads CASGYPGGTEAFF. The CDR3, as DNA: TGTGCCAGCGGATACCCAGGGGGCACTGAAGCTTTCTTT.

The chain employs TRBV7-2 and TRBJ2-3, with 10 nucleotides matching TRBD2. The CDR3 consists of 15 residues. Germline CDR1 is SGHTA and CDR2 is FQGNSA. V was pared by 5 bases and J by 7 bases, with 9 bases of the junction left unmatched. CDR3 DNA sequence: TGTGCCAGCAGCCGACTAGCGGGTATTAGGAATACGCAGTATTTT. It is translated as CASSRLAGIRNTQYF.

This rearrangement joins TRBV11-2 to TRBJ2-3; no clear D. The CDR3 contains 13 residues. The germline V gene encodes CDR1 SGHAT and CDR2 FQNNGV. The V end lost 0 bases, the J end lost 4 bases, and 5 bases lay between the germline ends. CDR3 amino acids: CASSLDRADTQYF. DNA of the CDR3: TGTGCCAGCAGCTTAGATCGGGCAGATACGCAGTATTTT.

V gene TRBV18 combines with J gene TRBJ2-7; 7 nucleotides line up with TRBD1. This CDR3 region has 14 residues. CDR1 and CDR2 from the germline V gene are KGHSH and LQKENI. V lost 3 bases, J lost 2 bases, and 4 bases stayed unmatched. The CDR3 protein is CASSPDRDPYEQYF. The CDR3 DNA reads as TGTGCCAGCTCACCCGACAGGGATCCCTACGAGCAGTACTTC.

J is TRBJ2-3 and V is TRBV7-2; 9 nucleotides align to TRBD1. Germline lookup yields CDR1 SGHTA and CDR2 FQGNSA. CDR3 size: 14 residues. After removal of 4 bases from V and 5 bases from J, the junction contained 4 bases not matched to a gene. The chain's CDR3 is CASSYRQGGDTQYF. In DNA form, the CDR3 reads TGTGCCAGCAGCTATCGACAGGGGGGAGATACGCAGTATTTT.

V usage is TRBV7-9 and J usage is TRBJ1-1, with a weak D call TRBD1 (6 bases). Germline CDR1 SEHNR, CDR2 FQNEAQ (reference sequence). The CDR3 is 15 residues long. V lost 1 base, J lost 4 bases, and 13 bases lay in between. The CDR3 loop is CASSLDTGFGTEAFF. CDR3 bases: TGTGCCAGCAGCTTAGATACAGGGTTTGGCACTGAAGCTTTCTTT.

This sequence joins TRBV7-9 and TRBJ2-3, with 7 nucleotides matching TRBD2. The CDR3 contains 17 residues. Germline values: CDR1 SEHNR, CDR2 FQNEAQ (reference sequence). J lost 4 bases, V lost 1 base, and 11 bases had no gene match. CDR3 sequence: CASSLGVTGGTPDTQYF. CDR3 bases: TGTGCCAGCAGCTTAGGGGTTACGGGAGGAACGCCAGATACGCAGTATTTT.

This chain uses TRBV10-3 with TRBJ2-3, with no clear D. Trimming removed 0 bases from V and 2 bases from J, with 6 bases in between. This CDR3 has 14 residues. Germline CDR1 and CDR2: ENHRY and SYGVKD. The CDR3 DNA reads as TGTGCCATCAGTGAGTCAAGAGACACAGATACGCAGTATTTT. As protein: CAISESRDTDTQYF.

The chain combines TRBV10-3 with TRBJ2-1, with D perhaps given as TRBD1 or TRBD2 (5 bases each). The CDR3 loop spans 14 amino acids. The germline V gene has CDR1 ENHRY and CDR2 SYGVKD. Trimming left V 7 bases short and J 1 base short, with 11 bases between. The CDR3 coding sequence is TGTGCCATCAAGCAGGGCGGGTCCTACAATGAGCAGTTCTTC. Translated: CAIKQGGSYNEQFF.

CDR3 sequence: CASSSGQGSYNEQFF. For the CDR3, the DNA is TGTGCCAGCAGCTCGGGACAGGGGTCCTACAATGAGCAGTTCTTC. The V and J genes are TRBV7-2 and TRBJ2-1, with 10 bases aligning to TRBD1. This CDR3 is built from 15 residues. V trimming: 4 bases; J trimming: 1 base; junction bases outside the gene matches: 1. Germline CDR1 SGHTA, CDR2 FQGNSA.

V and J are TRBV30 and TRBJ2-1; D uncertain. The CDR3 has 11 residues. V gave up 5 bases and J gave up 4 bases, with 6 bases separating them. Germline V lookup: CDR1 GTSNPN, CDR2 SVGIG (reference sequence). Here the CDR3 DNA reads TGTGCCTGGGCCTCGTACAATGAGCAGTTCTTC. This gives the protein CAWASYNEQFF.

This clone was detected a few times. J is TRBJ2-7 and V is TRBV7-3; perhaps TRBD1 as D (5 bases). Germline CDR1 SGHTA, CDR2 FQGTGA. V was pared by 5 bases and J by 6 bases, with 20 bases between. CDR3 length equals 15 residues. The CDR3 nucleotides read TGTGCCAGCAGCCCGTCGGGTGGGGCCCGGCTCGAGCAGTACTTC. It encodes CASSPSGGARLEQYF. Together with reference TRBV7-3 and TRBJ2-7, the CDR3 gives the full variable domain: GAGVSQTPSNKVTEKGKYVELRCDPISGHTALYWYRQSLGQGPEFLIYFQGTGAADDSGLPNDRFFAVRPEGSVSTLKIQRTERGDSAVYLCASSPSGGARLEQYFGPGTRLTVT.

This clone has a handful of counts. The chain employs TRBV18 and TRBJ2-7; D gene ambiguous. Germline CDR1 and CDR2: KGHSH and LQKENI. The CDR3 consists of 14 residues. Trimming removed 5 bases from V and 5 bases from J, with 16 bases in between. The CDR3: CASSSPFLADEQYF. In nucleotides, the CDR3 is TGTGCCAGCTCATCCCCTTTCTTAGCAGACGAGCAGTACTTC. The full variable domain, with the rest looked up from reference TRBV18 and TRBJ2-7, is NAGVMQNPRHLVRRRGQEARLRCSPMKGHSHVYWYRQLPEEGLKFMVYLQKENIIDESGMPKERFSAEFPKEGPSILRIQQVVRGDSAAYFCASSSPFLADEQYFGPGTRLTVT.

V is TRBV4-2 and J is TRBJ1-4; D uncertain. The germline V and J ends were trimmed by 4 bases and 0 bases, with 12 bases remaining between them. The length of the CDR3 is 16 residues. Germline V CDR1 and CDR2: LGHNA, YNFKEQ. CDR3 DNA: TGTGCCAGCAGCCCGGTAGACTTGACAACTAATGAAAAACTGTTTTTT. Translation gives CASSPVDLTTNEKLFF.

The chain has TRBV5-1 and TRBJ2-5; D may be TRBD2 (6 bases). The CDR3 is 15 residues long. Trimming removed 3 bases at V and 3 bases at J, with 15 bases between. Germline CDR1 SGHRS, CDR2 YFSETQ. The CDR3 protein is CASSSGGIYEETQYF. The CDR3 DNA is TGCGCCAGCAGCTCGGGCGGGATCTATGAAGAGACCCAGTACTTC.

This clone was seen more than once but under ten times. DNA of the CDR3: TGTGCCAGCAGTGCTCCGGGACAACCCCTCTATGGCTACACCTTC. Translation gives CASSAPGQPLYGYTF. The V call is TRBV28, the J call TRBJ1-2; D possibly corresponds to TRBD1 (6 bases). CDR1 is MDHEN and CDR2 is SYDVKM in the germline V gene. This CDR3 comprises 15 residues. The V gene lost 5 bases and the J gene lost 4 bases, with 17 bases spanning the gap.